What follows are 20 T cell receptor beta chains derived from one specimen sequenced in a study of blood T cells in healthy people across ages. The second PCR ran roughly 7 to 12 cycles with a sample-barcoded 5' primer and J-beta primers. Using its own MiXCR run on the 5' RACE reads, TCRdb lists one record per CDR3 protein. The sample carries 1.5 million or so distinct CDR3 sequences, 42% recorded once. Sequenced sample: blood. These receptors were obtained from a woman in her late teens or twenties in good health.

The chain recombines TRBV20-1 with TRBJ2-1; D not resolved. The germline gives CDR1 DFQATT, CDR2 SNEGSKA (reference sequence). Between the trimmed V and J ends, which lost 2 bases and 12 bases, there was a span of 23 bases. This CDR3 comprises 15 residues. The CDR3 region has the DNA TGCAGTGCTAGAAACCGCGACCTCAGTCTGTCGAGGCAGTTCTTC. Protein: CSARNRDLSLSRQFF.

The chain couples TRBV25-1 to TRBJ1-1; D not certain. The CDR3 spans 14 residues. In germline, CDR1 is MGHDK, CDR2 SYGVNS. Deletions cut 1 base from V and 2 bases from J, with 8 bases between. Written as DNA, the CDR3 is TGTGCCAGCAGTGAATTGGGCGGAAACACTGAAGCTTTCTTT. Amino acids: CASSELGGNTEAFF.

This clonotype showed up just a few times. The chain links TRBV27 to TRBJ2-1; D is uncertain. The ends were cut back, 5 bases at V and 3 bases at J, with 17 bases in the middle. The CDR3 runs 16 residues. CDR1 and CDR2 (germline): MNHEY, SMNVEV (reference sequence). The CDR3 region has the DNA TGTGCCAGCAGTCGTCTGTCCTTATCCGACTACAATGAGCAGTTCTTC. Its protein product is CASSRLSLSDYNEQFF.

The chain employs TRBV3-1 and TRBJ2-1; perhaps TRBD2 as D (6 bases). The ends were cut back, 0 bases at V and 6 bases at J, with 15 bases in the middle. Germline V gene sequence: CDR1 LGHDT, CDR2 YNNKEL (reference sequence). The CDR3 sequence is 16 residues long. CDR3 in DNA: TGTGCCAGCAGCCAAGATGGGTCCCCCGGGGGCAATGAGCAGTTCTTC. This sequence encodes CASSQDGSPGGNEQFF.

The rearrangement joins TRBV7-6 to TRBJ2-7; D ambiguous. V lost 2 bases, J lost 0 bases, and 11 bases lay in between. There are 15 residues in the CDR3. Per germline, CDR1 SGHVS and CDR2 FNYEAQ. Written as DNA, the CDR3 is TGTGCCAGCAGCTTACAAGTGGGTTCCTCCTACGAGCAGTACTTC. Translation: CASSLQVGSSYEQYF.

The chain joins TRBV5-1 to TRBJ2-5; D may match TRBD1 or TRBD2 (5 bases each). Germline V gene sequence: CDR1 SGHRS, CDR2 YFSETQ. CDR3 length: 15 amino acids. V was cut by 4 bases and J by 2 bases, with 15 bases left in between. The CDR3 nucleotides read TGCGCCAGCAGCCCAAGGGACCCAACACAAGAGACCCAGTACTTC. Translating gives CASSPRDPTQETQYF.

This clonotype was counted only a few times. The V and J genes are TRBV21-1 and TRBJ1-2; TRBD1 is the table's D call and was not checked against the DNA. TRBV21-1 is marked as a pseudogene. The CDR3 consists of 15 residues. CDR3 region: CARRIYRPSFHGYTF. In DNA, the CDR3 is TGTGCCAGGAGGATTTACAGGCCATCTTTCCATGGCTACACCTTC.

In DNA, the CDR3 is TGTGCCAGCAGCCAAGGGACAGGTGTAAACACCATATATTTT. Translated, it gives CASSQGTGVNTIYF. The V call is TRBV3-1, the J call TRBJ1-3, with 7 bases identical to TRBD1. Germline values: CDR1 LGHDT, CDR2 YNNKEL (reference sequence). The CDR3 has 14 residues. J was trimmed by 6 bases and V by 1 base; bases with no gene match: 3.

The table lists this clonotype with many counts. The V and J genes are TRBV20-1 and TRBJ2-3, with D unresolved. Trimming stripped 3 bases from V and 1 base from J, with 5 bases between. Germline CDR1 and CDR2: DFQATT and SNEGSKA (reference sequence). This CDR3 has 12 residues. The CDR3 coding sequence is TGCAGTGCTAGGGTGGGCACAGATACGCAGTATTTT. Translating it yields CSARVGTDTQYF.

This sequence joins TRBV11-2 and TRBJ2-3, with TRBD2 matching over 11 bases. The CDR3 consists of 18 residues. Losses at the gene ends were 6 bases for V and 5 bases for J; bases not matched to a gene: 16. Germline V gene sequence: CDR1 SGHAT, CDR2 FQNNGV. The CDR3 region is CASSPGGTPLAGVDTQYF. As DNA, the CDR3 is TGTGCCAGCAGTCCCGGGGGGACCCCACTAGCGGGAGTAGATACGCAGTATTTT.

This clonotype was seen only a few times. The chain recombines TRBV7-2 with TRBJ2-6; D perhaps matches TRBD1 (6 bases). Germline V gene sequence: CDR1 SGHTA, CDR2 FQGNSA. V was clipped by 5 bases and J by 4 bases, with 12 bases between them. The length of the CDR3 is 15 residues. Here the CDR3 reads CASSPQGPGANVLTF. The CDR3 region has the DNA TGTGCCAGCAGCCCCCAGGGGCCCGGGGCCAACGTCCTGACTTTC.

The chain uses TRBV9 and TRBJ2-2; 9 nucleotides line up with TRBD2. CDR3 length: 15 amino acids. V lost 6 bases, J lost 0 bases, and 3 bases stayed unmatched. Germline loops: CDR1 SGDLS, CDR2 YYNGEE. CDR3 bases: TGTGCCAGCAACGGCGGGGGGGCGAACACCGGGGAGCTGTTTTTT. Protein sequence: CASNGGGANTGELFF.

The J gene is TRBJ2-4, the V gene TRBV20-1, with TRBD2 matching 9 bases. Unmatched junction bases numbered 2, after V lost 2 bases and J lost 0 bases. The CDR3 contains 15 residues. The germline CDR1 and CDR2 sequences are DFQATT and SNEGSKA (reference sequence). CDR3 sequence (DNA): TGCAGTGCTAGACTAGCGGGACTAGCCAAAAACATTCAGTACTTC. Its protein is CSARLAGLAKNIQYF.

This chain joins TRBV7-9 and TRBJ1-1; maybe TRBD1 (6 bases). V shed 2 bases and J shed 6 bases, with 10 bases lying between them. Germline V gene lookup returns CDR1 SEHNR and CDR2 FQNEAQ (reference sequence). The CDR3 has 13 amino acids. CDR3 residues: CASSLPGTSEAFF. The CDR3 region has the DNA TGTGCCAGCAGCTTACCTGGGACATCTGAAGCTTTCTTT.

The chain couples TRBV6-1 to TRBJ2-1, with D possibly matching TRBD1 (6 bases). The V gene lost 5 bases and the J gene lost 2 bases, with 16 bases spanning the gap. CDR1 and CDR2 from the germline V gene are MNHNS and SASEGT. The CDR3 sequence is 16 residues long. The DNA of the CDR3 is TGTGCCAGCAGTTCCGACAGCAGGGGAGCCTACAATGAGCAGTTCTTC. Translating it yields CASSSDSRGAYNEQFF.

This clonotype was counted ten times or more. The DNA of the CDR3 is TGCAGCGTTGATTGGGAGACCCAGTACTTC. It specifies CSVDWETQYF. The gene calls are TRBV29-1 and TRBJ2-5; D is unclear. The CDR3 covers 10 residues. CDR1 SQVTM and CDR2 ANQGSEA come from the germline V gene. With 3 bases removed from V and 5 bases from J, the gap between germline ends came to 4 bases.

This clonotype was seen a few times. The genes are TRBV12-3 or TRBV12-4 and TRBJ1-1; 7 positions agree with TRBD1. This CDR3 is 13 amino acids long. Unmatched junction bases numbered 8, after V lost 6 bases and J lost 7 bases. The CDR3, as DNA: TGTGCCAGCAGAACCTTGACAGGGTTTGAAGCTTTCTTT. It is translated as CASRTLTGFEAFF.

This clonotype occurred a few times. The rearrangement uses TRBV6-2 or TRBV6-3 and TRBJ2-1; D unclear. The V gene's germline CDR1 is MNHEY and CDR2 SVGEGT. The V gene lost 6 bases and the J gene lost 8 bases, with 20 bases spanning the gap. CDR3 length: 15 residues. This CDR3 reads CASSPSRPFLDEQFF. CDR3 nucleotides: TGTGCCAGCAGCCCCTCACGACCCTTTCTAGATGAGCAGTTCTTC.

This clonotype came up a few times. V gene TRBV6-1 combines with J gene TRBJ1-1; unclear D gene. V lost 6 bases and J 1 base, leaving 12 bases between the germline ends. From germline, CDR1 is MNHNS and CDR2 SASEGT. This CDR3 region has 14 residues. The chain's CDR3 is CASSHRGPNTEAFF. Written as DNA, the CDR3 is TGTGCCAGCAGCCATCGTGGGCCGAACACTGAAGCTTTCTTT.

The chain recombines TRBV27 with TRBJ2-4; 9 nucleotides match TRBD1. The last part of the DNA fits TRBJ2-7 better; the J call may be wrong. The CDR3 length is 16 residues. Germline V gene data show CDR1 as MNHEY and CDR2 as SMNVEV (reference sequence). The CDR3 coding sequence is TGTGCCAGCAGTTTATCAGGGACAGGGAATGGGTACGAGCAGTACTTC. Translated, it gives CASSLSGTGNGYEQYF.